This entry lists 20 T cell receptor beta chains sequenced from one sample in a study of lymphopenia after photon versus proton radiotherapy. Assay: immunoSEQ multiplex PCR; the TCRdb copy retains only in-frame clones and omits some. The sample holds tens of thousands of clones, 65% to 85% seen once. The specimen was peripheral blood, collected from a patient treated with proton-based radiotherapy. The receptors here all came from a man aged 60 to 69 with pancreatic cancer.

The chain has TRBV9 and TRBJ2-3, with TRBD2 matching over 10 bases. The CDR3 extends over 15 amino acids. V was pared by 3 bases and J by 6 bases, with 7 bases of the junction left unmatched. CDR1 is SGDLS and CDR2 is YYNGEE in the germline V gene. The CDR3 loop is CASSESGRAFDTQYF. CDR3 DNA: TGTGCCAGCAGCGAAAGCGGGAGGGCCTTTGATACGCAGTATTTT.

The V call is TRBV28, the J call TRBJ2-4; 7 nucleotides align to TRBD2. CDR3 size: 13 residues. The germline gives CDR1 MDHEN, CDR2 SYDVKM. After removal of 2 bases from V and 6 bases from J, the junction contained 1 base not matched to a gene. The CDR3 sequence: CASSLTGGNIQYF. In nucleotides, the CDR3 is TGTGCCAGCAGTTTAACGGGGGGAAACATTCAGTACTTC.

This clone came up once. J is TRBJ1-1 and V is TRBV29-1, with 9 nucleotides matching TRBD1. J was trimmed by 7 bases and V by 4 bases; bases with no gene match: 4. CDR1 is SQVTM and CDR2 is ANQGSEA in the germline V gene. The CDR3 runs 12 residues. The CDR3 here is CSVAGQGIEAFF. In DNA form, the CDR3 reads TGCAGCGTTGCTGGACAGGGGATTGAAGCTTTCTTT.

This chain uses TRBV10-3 with TRBJ1-2; D remains ambiguous. V dropped 6 bases and J dropped 7 bases, with 18 bases sitting between them. The germline V gene encodes CDR1 ENHRY and CDR2 SYGVKD. CDR3 length: 14 residues. This CDR3 is CAISRGETRPGYTF. The CDR3 coding sequence is TGTGCCATCAGCCGGGGAGAGACCCGACCTGGCTACACCTTC.

V is TRBV7-2 and J is TRBJ2-1, with 15 bases fitting TRBD2. V lost 4 bases, J lost 6 bases, and 7 bases stayed unmatched. Germline V gene sequence: CDR1 SGHTA, CDR2 FQGNSA. This CDR3 has 17 amino acids. This CDR3 is CASSSGLAGGGGNEQFF. The DNA for the CDR3 is TGTGCCAGCAGCTCCGGACTAGCGGGAGGGGGTGGCAATGAGCAGTTCTTC.

J is TRBJ2-7 and V is TRBV4-2, with TRBD2 as a possible D gene (6 bases). Between the trimmed V and J ends, which lost 2 bases and 2 bases, there was a span of 16 bases. The CDR3 length is 16 residues. Germline-derived CDR1 and CDR2 are LGHNA and YNFKEQ. The CDR3 DNA follows: TGTGCCAGCAGCCAACTCATAGCGGAAGGACCCTACGAGCAGTACTTC. It translates to CASSQLIAEGPYEQYF.

The chain carries TRBV27 and TRBJ2-1, with TRBD1 matching 10 bases. With V trimmed by 5 bases and J by 7 bases, 11 bases remained unmatched. The CDR3 extends over 16 amino acids. Germline V CDR1 and CDR2: MNHEY, SMNVEV (reference sequence). CDR3 bases: TGTGCCAGCAGTCATCGACGGACAGGGGGGGGGAATGAGCAGTTCTTC. Amino acid sequence: CASSHRRTGGGNEQFF.

This chain connects TRBV11-2 to TRBJ2-5; 7 bases are a match to TRBD1. The CDR3 has 16 amino acids. CDR1 and CDR2 from the germline V gene are SGHAT and FQNNGV. V shed 1 base, J shed 2 bases, and the junction held 7 bases outside the gene matches. In DNA, the CDR3 is TGTGCCAGCAGCTTAGGCTGGGCAGGGGGTCAAGAGACCCAGTACTTC. Translating gives CASSLGWAGGQETQYF.

The rearrangement uses TRBV27 and TRBJ1-5; D is uncertain. Germline-derived CDR1 and CDR2 are MNHEY and SMNVEV (reference sequence). This CDR3 has 16 amino acids. V dropped 2 bases and J dropped 2 bases, with 13 bases sitting between them. The CDR3 protein is CASSLHNNGGNQPQHF. CDR3 coding DNA: TGTGCCAGCAGTTTACATAATAATGGGGGCAATCAGCCCCAGCATTTT.

The chain is built from TRBV5-1 and TRBJ1-6; TRBD1 matches 9 bases. The CDR3 consists of 14 residues. The germline gives CDR1 SGHRS, CDR2 YFSETQ. With V trimmed by 3 bases and J by 7 bases, 2 bases remained unmatched. The DNA of the CDR3 is TGCGCCAGCAGCTCCGACAGGGGGAATTCACCCCTCCACTTT. Translating gives CASSSDRGNSPLHF.

The rearrangement joins TRBV6-1 to TRBJ1-1; 7 nucleotides align to TRBD1. Germline V gene lookup returns CDR1 MNHNS and CDR2 SASEGT. This CDR3 comprises 12 residues. J lost 4 bases, V lost 11 bases, and 7 bases had no gene match. The CDR3 nucleotides are TGTGCCGGCCGGGACAGTGGCACTGAAGCTTTCTTT. Protein product: CAGRDSGTEAFF.

This rearrangement joins TRBV27 to TRBJ1-3; no clear D gene. V gave up 6 bases and J gave up 0 bases, with 12 bases separating them. The CDR3 sequence is 15 residues long. CDR1 and CDR2 from the germline V gene are MNHEY and SMNVEV (reference sequence). CDR3 loop: CASSLRAHSGNTIYF. DNA for the CDR3: TGTGCCAGCAGCCTCCGGGCCCACTCTGGAAACACCATATATTTT.

The chain recombines TRBV7-8 with TRBJ2-7, with TRBD2 matching over 9 bases. The CDR3 covers 15 residues. The J segment lost 4 bases and the V segment lost 5 bases, leaving 9 bases of the junction unmatched. The germline CDR1 and CDR2 sequences are SGHVS and FQNEAQ. CDR3 sequence (DNA): TGTGCCAGCAGCCCCCGGGCGGGAGGGCCTTACGAGCAGTACTTC. Amino acid sequence: CASSPRAGGPYEQYF.

The chain is built from TRBV7-9 and TRBJ2-1; no firm D call. This CDR3 is 12 amino acids long. Per the germline V gene, CDR1 is SEHNR and CDR2 is FQNEAQ (reference sequence). The V end was cut by 8 bases, the J end by 7 bases, with 12 bases between. The CDR3, as DNA: TGTGCCAGCGAATTTGGGATAAATGAGCAGTTCTTC. Its protein is CASEFGINEQFF.

The V call is TRBV6-5, the J call TRBJ2-7, with D perhaps TRBD1 (6 bases). Germline V gene lookup returns CDR1 MNHEY and CDR2 SVGAGI. V was pared by 6 bases and J by 6 bases, with 18 bases between. This CDR3 is 14 amino acids long. The CDR3 DNA follows: TGTGCCAGCAGGCAAGACAGGTCTGCTCGCGAGCAGTACTTC. Amino acid sequence: CASRQDRSAREQYF.

The V and J genes are TRBV7-8 and TRBJ1-1; possibly TRBD1 for D (5 bases). The CDR3 contains 14 residues. V dropped 6 bases and J dropped 5 bases, with 16 bases sitting between them. The germline CDR1 and CDR2 sequences are SGHVS and FQNEAQ. In DNA form, the CDR3 reads TGTGCCAGCAGGCGCGCGGGGGTGCGGACTGAAGCTTTCTTT. Translated, it gives CASRRAGVRTEAFF.

The rearrangement uses TRBV21-1 and TRBJ2-2; the D call in the table, TRBD1, was not verified against the DNA. TRBV21-1 is a pseudogene segment. The CDR3 has 17 amino acids. The CDR3 bases are TGTGCCAGCAGCGACTCGCAGACAGGGGGAATGTCCGGGGAGCTGTTTTTT. Its translation: CASSDSQTGGMSGELFF.

As concerns this clone: One end of the junction does not line up with germline, which may come from a read error. The rearrangement uses TRBV6-1 and TRBJ1-1; a weak D match, TRBD1 (6 bases). The CDR3 is 13 amino acids. The germline V gene encodes CDR1 MNHNS and CDR2 SASEGT. The CDR3 here is CAGRQEPNTEAFF. Written as DNA, the CDR3 is TGTGCCGGCAGACAGGAGCCGAACACTGAAGCTTTCTTT.

This chain links TRBV2 with TRBJ2-1; the D gene is possibly TRBD1 (5 bases). The germline V and J ends were trimmed by 9 bases and 2 bases, with 14 bases remaining between them. The CDR3 runs to 14 residues. Germline V gene sequence: CDR1 SNHLY, CDR2 FYNNEI. The CDR3 coding sequence is TGTGCCAGTGCCCCCCCGGACACCTACAATGAGCAGTTCTTC. Its translation is CASAPPDTYNEQFF.

The CDR3 coding sequence is TGTGCCAGTAGTATCAGGACTAGCGGGAGGCGGCTAACCGGGGAGCTGTTTTTT. It is translated as CASSIRTSGRRLTGELFF. The J gene is TRBJ2-2, the V gene TRBV19; 14 bases match TRBD2. The CDR3 has 18 amino acids. After removal of 3 bases from V and 5 bases from J, the junction contained 8 bases not matched to a gene. Germline V CDR1 and CDR2: LNHDA, SQIVND (reference sequence).